This TCR beta chain was captured by sequencing in a study of cytomegalovirus exposure and HLA in healthy donors. Germline loops: CDR1 SEHNR, CDR2 FQNEAQ (reference sequence). The CDR3 runs 16 residues. Trimming took 5 bases from V and 6 from J; bases not matched to a gene: 12. Study outcomes and limitations: TCR beta V- and J-gene trimming, according to a later analysis, was linked to a missense DCLRE1C variant.

On this clone: Its antigen is unidentified.

60 Vbeta and 13 Jbeta primers were used in PCR. Sequencing used immunoSEQ multiplex PCR; TCRdb keeps in-frame clones, though not all of them. The top ten hold 4.9% of the sample, which has just over 95,000 clones, roughly 79% seen once. The chain carries TRBV7-9 and TRBJ2-4; 8 bases fit TRBD2. The specimen was PBMCs. This TCR derives from a middle-aged woman in good health and CMV-seronegative. CDR3 DNA sequence: TGTGCCAGCAGCACTCAATGGCGGGGGGACGGAAACATTCAGTACTTC. It translates to CASSTQWRGDGNIQYF.